The next 25 T cell receptor beta chains were all read from a single sample in a study of memory CD4+ T cells and cytomegalovirus serostatus. The sort gate was single viable CD3+CD4+CD8-CD45RO+ cells for memory CD4+ T cells. Sequencing was performed with immunoSEQ multiplex PCR; in TCRdb, only in-frame clones are kept and a portion is missing. The sample consists of some 44,000 clones, around 80% of them appearing once. Specimen: memory CD4+ T cells from blood. The receptors derive from an adult in good health and CMV-seronegative.

The V gene is TRBV28, the J gene TRBJ1-1; 7 positions match TRBD1. V was clipped by 10 bases and J by 5 bases; unmatched bases: 10. The CDR3 runs 13 residues. CDR1 and CDR2 from the germline V gene are MDHEN and SYDVKM. The chain's CDR3 is CATNRGPITEAFF. The CDR3, as DNA: TGTGCCACAAACAGGGGCCCCATTACTGAAGCTTTCTTT.

The chain employs TRBV9 and TRBJ1-6; D might be TRBD1 (5 bases). Trimming pared 2 bases from V and 9 bases from J, leaving 12 bases between. Germline assignment: CDR1 SGDLS and CDR2 YYNGEE. CDR3 length: 14 residues. The CDR3 DNA follows: TGTGCCAGCAGCGTTTCCCTTGGGGGTTCACCCCTCCACTTT. It is translated as CASSVSLGGSPLHF.

The CDR3 region has the DNA TGTGCCAGCACCCCGAGTAGTAGCAATCAGCCCCAGCATTTT. Translated: CASTPSSSNQPQHF. The chain recombines TRBV2 with TRBJ1-5; D remains ambiguous. V was shortened by 7 bases and J by 0 bases, with 10 bases between the two germline ends. The CDR3 length is 14 residues. Looked up from germline, CDR1 is SNHLY and CDR2 is FYNNEI. Full variable domain (rest looked up from reference TRBV2 and TRBJ1-5): EPEVTQTPSHQVTQMGQEVILRCVPISNHLYFYWYRQILGQKVEFLVSFYNNEISEKSEIFDDQFSVERPDGSNFTLKIRSTKLEDSAMYFCASTPSSSNQPQHFGDGTRLSIL.

V gene TRBV2 combines with J gene TRBJ2-5; a possible D gene is TRBD1 (6 bases). This CDR3 has 14 amino acids. The V end lost 7 bases, the J end lost 3 bases, and 15 bases lay between the germline ends. Germline V gene sequence: CDR1 SNHLY, CDR2 FYNNEI. In DNA form, the CDR3 reads TGTGCCAGCACTCTACAGGGTTTCGAAGAGACCCAGTACTTC. The encoded protein is CASTLQGFEETQYF.

This chain links TRBV5-1 with TRBJ1-1; 10 positions match TRBD1. The germline gives CDR1 SGHRS, CDR2 YFSETQ. Germline trimming cut 4 bases from V and 3 bases from J; bases unmatched to any gene: 6. The CDR3 consists of 15 residues. The CDR3: CASSLHGQGDTEAFF. The CDR3 DNA follows: TGCGCCAGCAGCCTCCACGGACAGGGGGACACTGAAGCTTTCTTT.

The chain couples TRBV19 to TRBJ1-4; the D is unclear. The ends were cut back, 1 base at V and 9 bases at J, with 15 bases in the middle. There are 15 residues in the CDR3. Per germline, CDR1 LNHDA and CDR2 SQIVND (reference sequence). The CDR3, as DNA: TGTGCCAGTAGTATAGGGTGGGGTTCTCGTCAAAAACTGTTTTTT. Translated: CASSIGWGSRQKLFF.

The chain employs TRBV5-1 and TRBJ2-7; D perhaps matches TRBD2 (6 bases). Germline-derived CDR1 and CDR2 are SGHRS and YFSETQ. The CDR3 totals 15 residues. Trimming left V 7 bases short and J 0 bases short, with 17 bases between. This CDR3 reads CASGPGGGSSYEQYF. As DNA, the CDR3 is TGCGCCAGCGGACCCGGGGGAGGCAGCTCCTACGAGCAGTACTTC.

The chain recombines TRBV5-1 with TRBJ1-4; possibly TRBD1 for D (5 bases). The V end was cut by 7 bases, the J end by 1 base, with 11 bases between. The CDR3 extends over 14 amino acids. In germline, CDR1 is SGHRS, CDR2 YFSETQ. The CDR3 DNA reads as TGCGCCAGCCACCTGGGGGGAACTAATGAAAAACTGTTTTTT. Its translation: CASHLGGTNEKLFF.

CDR3 DNA: TGCGCCAGCAGCTTGGACGGGGGGCTTACTGAAGCTTTCTTT. Translation: CASSLDGGLTEAFF. The chain has TRBV5-1 and TRBJ1-1, with D possibly matching TRBD1 (6 bases). There are 14 residues in the CDR3. Germline values: CDR1 SGHRS, CDR2 YFSETQ. Trimming took 0 bases from V and 5 from J, leaving 11 bases between them.

V gene TRBV6-1 combines with J gene TRBJ1-1; 8 nucleotides line up with TRBD1. The CDR3 is made up of 11 amino acids. V lost 4 bases and J lost 9; bases outside the gene matches: 1. Germline CDR1 is MNHNS and CDR2 is SASEGT. The CDR3 protein is CASSGDRKAFF. The CDR3 nucleotides are TGTGCCAGCAGTGGGGACAGGAAAGCTTTCTTT.

CDR3 loop: CATSRQGGGYTF. CDR3 in DNA: TGTGCCACCAGCAGACAGGGGGGTGGCTACACCTTC. This chain links TRBV15 with TRBJ1-2; the match to TRBD1 covers 7 bases. The trim removed 2 bases at V and 7 bases at J, leaving 1 base unmatched. The CDR3 is 12 amino acids. The germline V gene has CDR1 LNHNV and CDR2 YYDKDF (reference sequence).

This chain connects TRBV6-1 to TRBJ2-7; no firm D call. The CDR3 length is 13 residues. Germline V lookup: CDR1 MNHNS, CDR2 SASEGT. V lost 2 bases, J lost 3 bases, and 8 bases lay in between. Written as DNA, the CDR3 is TGTGCCAGCAGTGAACAAGACGGCTACGAGCAGTACTTC. This codes for CASSEQDGYEQYF.

The chain has TRBV11-2 and TRBJ2-7; D perhaps matches TRBD2 (6 bases). The length of the CDR3 is 14 residues. V was shortened by 1 base and J by 1 base, with 8 bases between the two germline ends. Germline CDR1 reads SGHAT; CDR2 reads FQNNGV. The CDR3 bases are TGTGCCAGCAGCTTAGCGGGGACTTCCTACGAGCAGTACTTC. Protein: CASSLAGTSYEQYF.

This chain joins TRBV19 and TRBJ2-2, with TRBD2 identical over 7 bases. Per the germline V gene, CDR1 is LNHDA and CDR2 is SQIVND (reference sequence). After removal of 2 bases from V and 4 bases from J, the junction contained 4 bases not matched to a gene. The CDR3 contains 15 residues. Here the CDR3 reads CASSIPAGSTGELFF. The DNA of the CDR3 is TGTGCCAGTAGTATACCAGCGGGGAGCACCGGGGAGCTGTTTTTT.

The chain carries TRBV5-4 and TRBJ1-4; a weak D match, TRBD1 (6 bases). Germline-derived CDR1 and CDR2 are SGHNT and YYREEE (reference sequence). The CDR3 length is 12 residues. V was trimmed by 8 bases and J by 4 bases, leaving 9 bases between them. CDR3 DNA sequence: TGTGCCAGTGGACAGAGTAATGAAAAACTGTTTTTT. Encoded protein: CASGQSNEKLFF.

This clone has a single count. This rearrangement joins TRBV5-8 to TRBJ1-6; 7 bases match TRBD1. With V trimmed by 4 bases and J by 7 bases, 5 bases remained unmatched. In germline, CDR1 is SGHTS, CDR2 YDEGEE. CDR3 length: 14 residues. The CDR3 is CASSGEGANSPLHF. CDR3 sequence (DNA): TGTGCCAGCAGCGGCGAGGGGGCAAATTCACCCCTCCACTTT.

V and J are TRBV30 and TRBJ1-2, with D perhaps TRBD1 (6 bases). This CDR3 region has 15 residues. Trimming removed 3 bases from V and 5 bases from J, with 19 bases in between. Germline-derived CDR1 and CDR2 are GTSNPN and SVGIG (reference sequence). CDR3 DNA: TGTGCCTGGAGCGCCGGGACATTCCCCATTTATGGCTACACCTTC. It yields the protein CAWSAGTFPIYGYTF.

This clone was counted a few times. The chain is built from TRBV27 and TRBJ2-2; 7 positions agree with TRBD2. This CDR3 contains 19 residues. J lost 0 bases, V lost 7 bases, and 17 bases had no gene match. The V gene's germline CDR1 is MNHEY and CDR2 SMNVEV (reference sequence). CDR3 loop: CASTPSGRGRNANTGELFF. The CDR3 DNA follows: TGTGCCAGCACTCCCTCAGGGCGGGGGAGAAACGCGAACACCGGGGAGCTGTTTTTT.

CDR3 amino acids: CASSDRGLNGYTF. The CDR3, as DNA: TGTGCCAGCAGTGACAGGGGGCTTAATGGCTACACCTTC. The V gene is TRBV2, the J gene TRBJ1-2, with 8 nucleotides matching TRBD1. The CDR3 extends over 13 amino acids. In germline, CDR1 is SNHLY, CDR2 FYNNEI. The trim removed 3 bases at V and 6 bases at J, leaving 3 bases unmatched.

This clone was counted only a few times. The rearrangement uses TRBV5-4 and TRBJ1-1; possibly TRBD1 for D (5 bases). The CDR3 spans 13 residues. V was pared by 1 base and J by 4 bases, with 8 bases between. CDR1 and CDR2 from the germline V gene are SGHNT and YYREEE (reference sequence). The CDR3 DNA reads TGTGCCAGCAGCTTGCTCGGGGGCACTGAAGCTTTCTTT. It yields the protein CASSLLGGTEAFF. Together with reference TRBV5-4 and TRBJ1-1, the CDR3 gives the full variable domain: ETGVTQSPTHLIKTRGQQVTLRCSSQSGHNTVSWYQQALGQGPQFIFQYYREEENGRGNFPPRFSGLQFPNYSSELNVNALELDDSALYLCASSLLGGTEAFFGQGTRLTVV.

This clone was counted a few times. This chain joins TRBV10-2 and TRBJ1-1; perhaps TRBD1 as D (5 bases). V was trimmed by 6 bases and J by 8 bases, leaving 10 bases between them. This CDR3 contains 11 residues. Germline assignment: CDR1 WSHSY and CDR2 SAAADI. CDR3 sequence: CASSDRSEAFF. CDR3 bases: TGCGCCAGCAGCGACAGATCCGAAGCTTTCTTT.

To note about this clone: The junction departs from germline at one end; a sequencing error may be responsible. V and J are TRBV7-7 and TRBJ2-5; D perhaps matches TRBD1 (5 bases). CDR3 size: 16 residues. Germline V gives CDR1 SSHAT, CDR2 FNYEAQ (reference sequence). The CDR3 protein is CASSLGARTRQETQYF. CDR3 coding DNA: TGTGCTAGCAGCTTAGGGGCAAGAACCCGGCAAGAGACCCAGTACTTC.

This clone came up once. This chain links TRBV9 with TRBJ1-6; tentative D call: TRBD1 (6 bases). From germline, CDR1 is SGDLS and CDR2 YYNGEE. This CDR3 spans 16 amino acids. V gave up 3 bases and J gave up 7 bases, with 17 bases separating them. This CDR3 is CASSAQGTGLNSPLHF. The CDR3 nucleotides read TGTGCCAGCAGCGCCCAGGGGACGGGACTGAATTCACCCCTCCACTTT.

The V call is TRBV5-1, the J call TRBJ2-5; tentatively, D is TRBD1 or TRBD2 (5 bases each). The CDR3 spans 12 residues. Germline V lookup: CDR1 SGHRS, CDR2 YFSETQ. V was clipped by 6 bases and J by 7 bases, with 13 bases between them. In DNA, the CDR3 is TGCGCCAGCATGGACCCTGGGGGGACCCAGTACTTC. Amino acids: CASMDPGGTQYF. Looking up the rest from reference TRBV5-1 and TRBJ2-5 gives the full variable domain: KAGVTQTPRYLIKTRGQQVTLSCSPISGHRSVSWYQQTPGQGLQFLFEYFSETQRNKGNFPGRFSGRQFSNSRSEMNVSTLELGDSALYLCASMDPGGTQYFGPGTRLLVL.

J is TRBJ2-7 and V is TRBV29-1, with no clear D. The CDR3 extends over 11 amino acids. Trimming took off 7 bases at V and 6 bases at J, with 13 bases between the two ends. From germline, CDR1 is SQVTM and CDR2 ANQGSEA. CDR3 sequence reads: CSAQTASEQYF. DNA of the CDR3: TGCAGCGCCCAAACCGCCTCCGAGCAGTACTTC.